The next 16 T cell receptor beta chains were all read from a single sample in a study of spatial heterogeneity in lung cancer. Study outcomes and limitations: Higher tumor mutation counts went along with higher counts of expanded intratumoral alpha and beta TCRs.

Time point of the sample: sample taken at primary tumor resection. TCRdb fed the 5' RACE reads into MiXCR, producing one record per CDR3 protein. Among around 10,000 distinct CDR3 sequences, approximately 5% were seen once, and the ten largest hold 20% to 25%. For these TCRs, the target antigens are not known. Specimen: lung tumor tissue, collected at surgery. The receptor set was obtained from a female donor with early-stage non-small cell lung cancer.

The sample holds many counts of this clonotype. The chain has TRBV20-1 and TRBJ2-5; D gene unclear. This CDR3 region has 13 residues. In germline, CDR1 is DFQATT, CDR2 SNEGSKA (reference sequence). V was pared by 5 bases and J by 1 base, with 11 bases between. Written as DNA, the CDR3 is TGCAGTGCTTCTGCCTGGACCCAAGAGACCCAGTACTTC. This encodes CSASAWTQETQYF.

This clonotype was observed at least ten times. CDR3 sequence: CASSLDPRNTEAFF. The CDR3 DNA follows: TGCGCCAGCAGCTTGGATCCCAGGAACACTGAAGCTTTCTTT. The J gene is TRBJ1-1, the V gene TRBV5-1; unclear D gene. The CDR3 has 14 amino acids. Trimming removed 0 bases at V and 1 base at J, with 7 bases between. Germline lookup yields CDR1 SGHRS and CDR2 YFSETQ.

The chain recombines TRBV13 with TRBJ1-2; 7 bases match TRBD1. V lost 0 bases and J lost 3; bases outside the gene matches: 1. CDR1 is PRHDT and CDR2 is FYEKMQ in the germline V gene (reference sequence). The CDR3 has 14 residues. Here the CDR3 reads CASSLGTGDYGYTF. CDR3 nucleotides: TGTGCCAGCAGCTTAGGTACAGGGGACTATGGCTACACCTTC.

This clonotype has ten or more counts. This chain connects TRBV4-3 to TRBJ2-3, with 10 bases identical to TRBD2. CDR3 length equals 15 residues. V trimming: 3 bases; J trimming: 4 bases; junction bases outside the gene matches: 4. The germline CDR1 and CDR2 sequences are LGHNA and YSLEER. The CDR3 is CASSQSGGAPDTQYF. CDR3 sequence (DNA): TGCGCCAGCAGCCAGAGCGGGGGGGCCCCAGATACGCAGTATTTT.

There are many counts of this clonotype. The chain couples TRBV4-3 to TRBJ2-1; D gene ambiguous. Trimming took 0 bases from V and 13 from J, leaving 13 bases between them. Looked up from germline, CDR1 is LGHNA and CDR2 is YSLEER. CDR3 length equals 13 residues. In DNA form, the CDR3 reads TGCGCCAGCAGCCAAGATCGACCCCGTGCCCAGTTCTTC. The encoded protein is CASSQDRPRAQFF.

This clonotype is judged medium-sized. The J gene is TRBJ2-1, the V gene TRBV7-8, with 11 bases fitting TRBD2. The germline V gene encodes CDR1 SGHVS and CDR2 FQNEAQ. The CDR3 is 15 residues long. The V gene end was trimmed by 5 bases and the J gene end by 7 bases; junction bases not matched to a gene: 7. This CDR3 reads CASSPPTSGNNEQFF. Here the CDR3 DNA reads TGTGCCAGCAGCCCTCCGACTAGCGGGAATAATGAGCAGTTCTTC.

This clonotype showed up many times. V and J are TRBV20-1 and TRBJ2-7; D is unresolved. The CDR3 is made up of 14 amino acids. The germline V gene encodes CDR1 DFQATT and CDR2 SNEGSKA (reference sequence). V was pared by 6 bases and J by 0 bases, with 15 bases between. As DNA, the CDR3 is TGCAGTGCCCGCGCCGGCACGTCCTCCTACGAGCAGTACTTC. This sequence encodes CSARAGTSSYEQYF.

The gene calls are TRBV29-1 and TRBJ2-3; TRBD2 matches 10 bases. The CDR3 extends over 13 amino acids. The V gene's germline CDR1 is SQVTM and CDR2 ANQGSEA. Trimming at V came to 7 bases and at J to 1 base, leaving 2 bases not matched to a gene. The CDR3 bases are TGCAGCGCCGGGACTAGCGGCACAGATACGCAGTATTTT. Its translation is CSAGTSGTDTQYF.

By sample fraction, this clonotype is medium-sized (0.01 to 0.1%). The chain employs TRBV29-1 and TRBJ2-1; tentative D call: TRBD1 (6 bases). This CDR3 is built from 14 residues. The germline gives CDR1 SQVTM, CDR2 ANQGSEA. The V and J ends lost 6 bases and 8 bases respectively, with 20 bases between them. The CDR3 sequence is CSVCEGTGSDEQFF. CDR3 coding DNA: TGCAGCGTCTGCGAGGGCACAGGGTCGGATGAGCAGTTCTTC.

Ten or more counts support this clonotype. This chain connects TRBV18 to TRBJ1-3; D is ambiguous. The ends were cut back, 1 base at V and 2 bases at J, with 9 bases in the middle. This CDR3 contains 15 residues. From germline, CDR1 is KGHSH and CDR2 LQKENI. The CDR3 DNA reads as TGTGCCAGCTCACCACGGGGAAGGACTGGAAACACCATATATTTT. Its translation: CASSPRGRTGNTIYF.

This clonotype occurred many times. The V call is TRBV11-2, the J call TRBJ1-5; 9 bases agree with TRBD1. The CDR3 is made up of 18 amino acids. V dropped 0 bases and J dropped 2; count of bases not matched to a gene: 8. CDR1 SGHAT and CDR2 FQNNGV come from the germline V gene. CDR3 region: CASSLDSETGGRNQPQHF. The DNA for the CDR3 is TGTGCCAGCAGCTTAGATTCGGAGACAGGGGGGCGCAATCAGCCCCAGCATTTT.

There are many counts of this clonotype. V usage is TRBV4-3 and J usage is TRBJ2-2; 8 nucleotides agree with TRBD1. The germline V gene encodes CDR1 LGHNA and CDR2 YSLEER. With V trimmed by 3 bases and J by 3 bases, 6 bases remained unmatched. This CDR3 region has 16 residues. CDR3 region: CASSQSGGSDTGELFF. CDR3 in DNA: TGCGCCAGCAGCCAGTCAGGGGGCTCGGACACCGGGGAGCTGTTTTTT.

By frequency in the sample, this clonotype is medium-sized. The V call is TRBV6-5, the J call TRBJ2-7; 10 bases map to TRBD2. V was pared by 6 bases and J by 3 bases, with 8 bases of the junction left unmatched. CDR1 is MNHEY, CDR2 SVGAGI, per germline. The CDR3 is 15 residues long. The CDR3 reads CASRRGLAESYEQYF. CDR3 in DNA: TGTGCCAGCAGACGCGGACTAGCGGAGAGCTACGAGCAGTACTTC.

This clonotype has just a few counts. J is TRBJ1-5 and V is TRBV20-1; D might be TRBD1 (5 bases). Germline loops: CDR1 DFQATT, CDR2 SNEGSKA (reference sequence). The CDR3 spans 18 residues. The ends were cut back, 0 bases at V and 0 bases at J, with 18 bases in the middle. The DNA of the CDR3 is TGCAGTGCTAGAGAGGTGACCCCGGGACTTTATAGCAATCAGCCCCAGCATTTT. It translates to CSAREVTPGLYSNQPQHF.

This clonotype was counted at least ten times. The V and J genes are TRBV6-2 or TRBV6-3 and TRBJ2-5; no clear D gene. The CDR3 extends over 12 amino acids. V gave up 8 bases and J gave up 7 bases, with 14 bases separating them. Germline CDR1 and CDR2: MNHEY and SVGEGT. CDR3 in amino acids: CASRSTQRTQYF. The CDR3 DNA sequence: TGTGCCAGCCGTAGCACCCAGAGGACCCAGTACTTC.

This clonotype was seen only a few times. The chain carries TRBV4-1 and TRBJ2-5, with D possibly called TRBD1 or TRBD2 (5 bases each). Germline CDR1 and CDR2: MGHRA and YSYEKL. This CDR3 has 16 residues. V gave up 7 bases and J gave up 2 bases, with 20 bases separating them. As DNA, the CDR3 is TGCGCCAGCATCTCCGGACGGGGCTCGGGACAAGAGACCCAGTACTTC. Translated, it gives CASISGRGSGQETQYF.